This TCR beta chain was found in a study of cytomegalovirus exposure and HLA in healthy donors. This CDR3 is built from 15 residues. V shed 3 bases, J shed 5 bases, and the junction held 10 bases outside the gene matches. Germline loops: CDR1 SGHRS, CDR2 YFSETQ. Use of 60 Vbeta and 13 Jbeta primers characterized the PCR. The protocol was immunoSEQ multiplex PCR, while the TCRdb copy is restricted to in-frame clones and leaves out a portion. The table counts 60,000 to 70,000 clones; around 5% lies in the top ten. The sample taken for sequencing was PBMCs. This TCR was recovered from a man aged 25-45 years in good health and CMV-seropositive. This rearrangement joins TRBV5-1 to TRBJ2-5, with TRBD1 matching over 7 bases. CDR3 bases: TGCGCCAGCAGCTCCCAAGCGACAGGGCGGGAGACCCAGTACTTC. As protein: CASSSQATGRETQYF.